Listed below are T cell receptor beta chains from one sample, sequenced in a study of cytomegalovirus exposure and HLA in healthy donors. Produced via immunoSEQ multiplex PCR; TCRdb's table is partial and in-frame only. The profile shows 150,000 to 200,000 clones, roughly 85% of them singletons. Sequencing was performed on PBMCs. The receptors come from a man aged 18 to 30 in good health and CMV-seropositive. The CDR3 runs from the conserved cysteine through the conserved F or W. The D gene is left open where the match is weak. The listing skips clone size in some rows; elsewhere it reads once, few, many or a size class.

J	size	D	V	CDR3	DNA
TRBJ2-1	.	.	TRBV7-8	CASSLRTSGGALFEQFF	TGTGCCAGCAGCTTAAGGACTAGTGGGGGGGCCCTTTTTGAGCAGTTCTTC
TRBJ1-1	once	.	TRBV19	CASSISGNTEAFF	TGTGCCAGTAGTATCTCAGGGAACACTGAAGCTTTCTTT
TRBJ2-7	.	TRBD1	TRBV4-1	CASSQTTGGGRQYF	TGCGCCAGCAGCCAAACGACAGGGGGCGGGAGGCAGTACTTC
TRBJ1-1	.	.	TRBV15	CATSRVPTEEQPEAFF	TGTGCCACCAGCAGGGTTCCCACGGAGGAACAGCCTGAAGCTTTCTTT
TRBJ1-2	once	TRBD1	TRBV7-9	CASSLVWDRANYGYTF	TGTGCCAGCAGCTTAGTCTGGGACAGGGCTAACTATGGCTACACCTTC
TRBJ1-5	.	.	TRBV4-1	CASSQAPRLNQPQHF	TGCGCCAGCAGCCAAGCTCCCAGATTAAATCAGCCCCAGCATTTT
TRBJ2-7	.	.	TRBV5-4	CASSLRSGYEQYF	TGTGCCAGCAGCTTGAGGTCGGGGTACGAGCAGTACTTC
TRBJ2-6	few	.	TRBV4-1	CASRPQISGANVLTF	TGCGCCAGCAGACCCCAGATCTCTGGGGCCAACGTCCTGACTTTC
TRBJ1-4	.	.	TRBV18	CASSPSREKLFF	TGTGCCAGCTCACCATCGAGAGAAAAACTGTTTTTT
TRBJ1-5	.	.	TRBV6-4	CASSINKNQPQHF	TGTGCCAGCAGTATTAACAAAAATCAGCCCCAGCATTTT
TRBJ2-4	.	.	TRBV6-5	CASSSGSLLAKNIQYF	TGTGCCAGCAGTTCAGGGTCCCTGCTAGCCAAAAACATTCAGTACTTC
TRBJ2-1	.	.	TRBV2	CASSEKTSSYNEQFF	TGTGCCAGCAGTGAAAAGACTAGCTCCTACAATGAGCAGTTCTTC
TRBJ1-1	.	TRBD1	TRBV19	CASHGTGGPEAFF	TGTGCCAGCCACGGGACAGGGGGGCCTGAAGCTTTCTTT
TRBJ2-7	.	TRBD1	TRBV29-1	CSAQTGVGEQYF	TGCAGCGCTCAGACAGGGGTCGGAGAGCAGTACTTC
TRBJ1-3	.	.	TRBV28	CASTPGGLTPNTIYF	TGTGCCAGCACCCCGGGGGGTTTGACCCCCAACACCATATATTTT
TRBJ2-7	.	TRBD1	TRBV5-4	CASSSLKGTDYYEQYF	TGTGCCAGCAGCTCGCTAAAAGGGACAGACTACTACGAGCAGTACTTC
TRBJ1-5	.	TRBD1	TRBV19	CASRDRQNQPQHF	TGTGCCAGCCGGGACAGGCAAAATCAGCCCCAGCATTTT
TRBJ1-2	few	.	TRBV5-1	CASSLGGVRDGYTF	TGCGCCAGCAGCTTGGGGGGGGTTCGGGATGGCTACACCTTC
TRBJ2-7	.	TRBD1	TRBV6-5	CASSYKGQGDYEQYF	TGTGCCAGCAGTTACAAGGGACAGGGTGACTACGAGCAGTACTTC
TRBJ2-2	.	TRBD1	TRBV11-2	CASSLGQGYTGELFF	TGTGCCAGCAGCTTAGGACAGGGGTACACCGGGGAGCTGTTTTTT
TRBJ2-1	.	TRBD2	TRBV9	CASQSGTSGRNEQFF	TGTGCCAGCCAGTCCGGGACTAGTGGCCGTAATGAGCAGTTCTTC
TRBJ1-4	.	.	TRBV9	CASSTTGTGTNEKLFF	TGTGCCAGCAGCACTACAGGGACGGGTACTAATGAAAAACTGTTTTTT
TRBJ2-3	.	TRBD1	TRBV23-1	CASSQLDRQGGTDTQYF	TGCGCCAGCAGTCAATTAGATAGACAGGGGGGCACAGATACGCAGTATTTT
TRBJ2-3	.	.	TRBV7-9	CASSFVQDTQYF	TGTGCCAGCAGCTTCGTACAGGATACGCAGTATTTT
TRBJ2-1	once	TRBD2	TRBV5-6	CASSSGLVGLNEQFF	TGTGCCAGCAGCTCAGGACTAGTTGGTTTGAATGAGCAGTTCTTC
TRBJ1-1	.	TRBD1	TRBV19	CASSPGTAEAFF	TGTGCCAGTAGTCCCGGGACAGCGGAAGCTTTCTTT
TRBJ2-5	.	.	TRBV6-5	CASSYPGLGQETQYF	TGTGCCAGCAGTTACCCGGGACTGGGACAAGAGACCCAGTACTTC
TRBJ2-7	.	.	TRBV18	CASSLGRGTYEQYF	TGTGCCAGCTCACTTGGCAGGGGAACCTACGAGCAGTACTTC
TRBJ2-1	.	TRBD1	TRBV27	CASSLTTGGNEQFF	TGTGCCAGCAGTTTAACCACAGGGGGCAATGAGCAGTTCTTC
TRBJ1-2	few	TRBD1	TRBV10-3	CAIRGQLGANYGYTF	TGTGCCATCAGGGGACAGCTCGGGGCTAACTATGGCTACACCTTC
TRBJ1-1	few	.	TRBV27	CASGAGYTEAFF	TGTGCCAGCGGGGCGGGATACACTGAAGCTTTCTTT
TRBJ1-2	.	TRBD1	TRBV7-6	CASSPWDSLRGYTF	TGTGCCAGCAGCCCATGGGACAGCCTGCGAGGCTACACCTTC
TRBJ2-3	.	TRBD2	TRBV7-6	CASSLWGAGLAADTQYF	TGTGCCAGCAGCTTATGGGGTGCCGGACTAGCAGCAGATACGCAGTATTTT
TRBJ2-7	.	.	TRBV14	CASSQGGYGYEQYF	TGTGCCAGCAGCCAAGGAGGGTATGGGTACGAGCAGTACTTC
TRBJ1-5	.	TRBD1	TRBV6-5	CASSYSGTDRNQPQHF	TGTGCCAGCAGTTACTCCGGGACAGATCGCAATCAGCCCCAGCATTTT
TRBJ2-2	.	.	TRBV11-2	CASSLLVGATGELFF	TGTGCCAGCAGCTTACTAGTGGGGGCCACCGGGGAGCTGTTTTTT
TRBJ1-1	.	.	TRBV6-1	CASRGHQEYPEAFF	TGTGCCAGCAGAGGACACCAAGAATATCCAGAAGCTTTCTTT
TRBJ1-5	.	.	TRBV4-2	CASSRNMPGNSNQPQHF	TGTGCCAGCAGCCGAAACATGCCTGGTAATAGCAATCAGCCCCAGCATTTT
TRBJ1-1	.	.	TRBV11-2	CASSQTPAEGSAFF	TGTGCCAGCAGCCAAACCCCCGCAGAGGGCTCGGCTTTCTTT
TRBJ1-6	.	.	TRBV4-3	CASSQDGRSPLHF	TGCGCCAGCAGCCAAGATGGGCGCTCACCCCTCCACTTT
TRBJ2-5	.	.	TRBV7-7	CASSLGLSGGETQYF	TGTGCTAGCAGCTTAGGCTTGTCCGGGGGAGAGACCCAGTACTTC
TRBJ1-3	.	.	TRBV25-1	CASSENRVIGGNTIYF	TGTGCCAGCAGTGAAAACAGGGTTATTGGAGGAAACACCATATATTTT
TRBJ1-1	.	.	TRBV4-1	CASSQAGLATEAFF	TGCGCCAGCAGCCAAGCAGGGTTGGCCACTGAAGCTTTCTTT
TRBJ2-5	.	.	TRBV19	CASSITGKETQYF	TGTGCCAGTAGTATAACGGGAAAGGAGACCCAGTACTTC
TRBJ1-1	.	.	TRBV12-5	CASGLVLGRGNTEAFF	TGTGCTAGTGGTTTGGTACTTGGCAGGGGGAACACTGAAGCTTTCTTT
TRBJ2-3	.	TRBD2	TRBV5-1	CASSFGGDTDTQYF	TGCGCCAGCAGCTTTGGGGGGGACACAGATACGCAGTATTTT
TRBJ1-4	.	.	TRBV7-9	CASSLWLPTNEKLFF	TGTGCCAGCAGCTTGTGGCTCCCAACTAATGAAAAACTGTTTTTT
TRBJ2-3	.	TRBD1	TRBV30	CAWSDRGFTDTQYF	TGTGCCTGGAGTGACAGGGGGTTCACAGATACGCAGTATTTT
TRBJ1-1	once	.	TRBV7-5	CVRSETGGLGTEAFF	TGTGTCAGAAGCGAGACAGGGGGCCTGGGCACTGAAGCTTTCTTT
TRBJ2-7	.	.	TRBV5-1	CASSLDRYTYEQYF	TGCGCCAGCAGCTTGGACAGGTACACCTACGAGCAGTACTTC
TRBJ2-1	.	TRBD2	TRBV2	CASRGTSGSLVYVNEQFF	TGTGCCAGCAGGGGGACTAGCGGGAGTTTGGTGTATGTAAATGAGCAGTTCTTC
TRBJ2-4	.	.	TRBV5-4	CASSYYRERNIQYF	TGTGCCAGCAGCTACTACAGGGAGAGGAACATTCAGTACTTC
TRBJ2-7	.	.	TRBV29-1	CSVEDWPRSYEQYF	TGCAGCGTTGAAGATTGGCCACGCTCCTACGAGCAGTACTTC
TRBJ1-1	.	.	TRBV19	CASSTGPRAEAFF	TGTGCCAGTAGTACAGGGCCCCGGGCTGAAGCTTTCTTT
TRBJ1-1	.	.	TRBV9	CASSANPDTNTEAFF	TGTGCCAGCAGCGCAAATCCAGACACGAACACTGAAGCTTTCTTT
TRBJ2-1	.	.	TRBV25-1	CASSEFRGNSDNEQFF	TGTGCCAGCAGTGAATTTAGGGGGAATTCAGACAATGAGCAGTTCTTC
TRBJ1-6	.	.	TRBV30	CAWRSGRNSPLHF	TGTGCCTGGAGATCCGGGAGGAATTCACCCCTCCACTTT
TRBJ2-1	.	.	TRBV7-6	CASSLEAAGLIANEQFF	TGTGCCAGCAGCTTAGAGGCAGCCGGTTTGATAGCCAATGAGCAGTTCTTC
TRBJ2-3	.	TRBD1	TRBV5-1	CASSLPLERTGDSTDTQYF	TGCGCCAGCAGCTTGCCCCTTGAGAGGACAGGAGATAGCACAGATACGCAGTATTTT
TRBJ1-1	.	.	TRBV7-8	CASSLRVGGTEAFF	TGTGCCAGCAGCCTACGAGTAGGGGGCACTGAAGCTTTCTTT